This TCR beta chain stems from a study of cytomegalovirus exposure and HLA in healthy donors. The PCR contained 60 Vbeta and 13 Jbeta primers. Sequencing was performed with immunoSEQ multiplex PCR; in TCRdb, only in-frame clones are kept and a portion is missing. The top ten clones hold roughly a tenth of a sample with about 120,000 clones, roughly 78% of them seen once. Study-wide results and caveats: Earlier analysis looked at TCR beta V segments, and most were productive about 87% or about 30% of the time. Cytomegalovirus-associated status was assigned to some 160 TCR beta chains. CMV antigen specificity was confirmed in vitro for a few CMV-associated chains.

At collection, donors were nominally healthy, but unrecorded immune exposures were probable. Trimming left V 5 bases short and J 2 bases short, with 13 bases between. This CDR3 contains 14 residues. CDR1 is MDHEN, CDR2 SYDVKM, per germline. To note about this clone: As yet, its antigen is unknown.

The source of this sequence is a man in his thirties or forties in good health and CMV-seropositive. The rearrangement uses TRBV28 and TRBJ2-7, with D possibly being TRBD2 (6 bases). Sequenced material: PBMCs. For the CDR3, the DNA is TGTGCCAGCAGTCTGCCGGGAGTCCCCTACGAGCAGTACTTC. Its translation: CASSLPGVPYEQYF.